This TCR beta chain was recorded in a study of human T cells and chemical hapten exposure. TCRdb used MiXCR to reprocess the RACE reads, holding one entry per CDR3 protein. Among some 70,000 distinct CDR3 sequences listed, more than 30% were seen once. Time point noted: patch test 1, 2 weeks after DPC sensitization. Treatment noted: therapeutic diphenylcyclopropenone sensitization with weekly scalp DPC. This clonotype appeared a few times. CDR3 size: 18 residues. Germline lookup yields CDR1 LNHNV and CDR2 YYDKDF (reference sequence). J lost 4 bases, V lost 3 bases, and 17 bases had no gene match. This chain uses TRBV15 with TRBJ1-1; 7 nucleotides match TRBD1. This TCR derives from a middle-aged man with alopecia areata. Some clones in this sample may be carry-over from other donors' samples. The sequencing here drew on whole blood, taken in connection with sensitization to the hapten diphenylcyclopropenone (DPC). CDR3 nucleotide sequence: TGTGCCACCAGCAGGTCCAGTGGGGCAGGGGGACTGGGCACTGAAGCTTTCTTT. The encoded protein is CATSRSSGAGGLGTEAFF.